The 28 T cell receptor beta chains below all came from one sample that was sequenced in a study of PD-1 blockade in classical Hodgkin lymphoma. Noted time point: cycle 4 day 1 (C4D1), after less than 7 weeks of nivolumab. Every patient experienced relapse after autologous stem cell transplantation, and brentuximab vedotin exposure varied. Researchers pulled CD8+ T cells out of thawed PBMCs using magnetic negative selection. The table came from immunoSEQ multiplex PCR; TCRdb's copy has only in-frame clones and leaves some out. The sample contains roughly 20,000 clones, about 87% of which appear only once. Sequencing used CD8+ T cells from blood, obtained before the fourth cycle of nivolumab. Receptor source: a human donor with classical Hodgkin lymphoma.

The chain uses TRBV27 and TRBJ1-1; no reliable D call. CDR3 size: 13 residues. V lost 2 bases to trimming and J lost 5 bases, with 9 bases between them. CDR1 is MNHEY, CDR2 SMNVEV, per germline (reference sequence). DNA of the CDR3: TGTGCCAGCAGTTTAAGCGGCGGAACTGAAGCTTTCTTT. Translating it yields CASSLSGGTEAFF.

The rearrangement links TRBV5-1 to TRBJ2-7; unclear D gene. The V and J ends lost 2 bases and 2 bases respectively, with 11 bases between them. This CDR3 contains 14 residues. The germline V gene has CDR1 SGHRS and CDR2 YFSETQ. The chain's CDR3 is CASSLRDRTYEQYF. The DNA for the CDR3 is TGCGCCAGCAGCTTAAGGGATCGAACCTACGAGCAGTACTTC.

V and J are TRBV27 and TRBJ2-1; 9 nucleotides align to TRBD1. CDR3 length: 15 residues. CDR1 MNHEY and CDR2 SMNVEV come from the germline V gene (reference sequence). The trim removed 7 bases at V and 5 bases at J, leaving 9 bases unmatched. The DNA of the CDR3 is TGTGCCAGCACGCCACGGGACAGGGCCGACAATGAGCAGTTCTTC. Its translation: CASTPRDRADNEQFF.

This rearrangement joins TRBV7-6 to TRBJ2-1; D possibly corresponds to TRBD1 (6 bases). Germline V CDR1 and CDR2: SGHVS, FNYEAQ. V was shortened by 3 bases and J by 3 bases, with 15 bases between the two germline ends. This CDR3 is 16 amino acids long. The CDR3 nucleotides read TGTGCCAGCAGCTTCTCACCGGGACATCACTACAATGAGCAGTTCTTC. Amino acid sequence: CASSFSPGHHYNEQFF.

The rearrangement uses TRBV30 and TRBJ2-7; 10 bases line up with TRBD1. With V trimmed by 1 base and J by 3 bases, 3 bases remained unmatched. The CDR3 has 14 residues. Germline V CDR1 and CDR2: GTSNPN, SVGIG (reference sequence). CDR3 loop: CAWSEGQGIYEQYF. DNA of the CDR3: TGTGCCTGGAGTGAGGGACAGGGGATCTACGAGCAGTACTTC.

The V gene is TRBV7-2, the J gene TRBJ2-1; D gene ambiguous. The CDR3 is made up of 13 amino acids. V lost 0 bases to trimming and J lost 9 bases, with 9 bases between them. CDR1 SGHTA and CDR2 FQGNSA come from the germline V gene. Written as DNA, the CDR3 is TGTGCCAGCAGCTTAGCCGGGTCCGGTGAGCAGTTCTTC. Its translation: CASSLAGSGEQFF.

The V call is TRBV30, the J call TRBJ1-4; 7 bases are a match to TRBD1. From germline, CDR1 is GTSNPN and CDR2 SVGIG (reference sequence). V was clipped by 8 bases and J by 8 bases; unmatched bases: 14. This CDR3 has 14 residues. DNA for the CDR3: TGTGCCGTTCAGGGGGTCATTATTGGAGAAAAACTGTTTTTT. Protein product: CAVQGVIIGEKLFF.

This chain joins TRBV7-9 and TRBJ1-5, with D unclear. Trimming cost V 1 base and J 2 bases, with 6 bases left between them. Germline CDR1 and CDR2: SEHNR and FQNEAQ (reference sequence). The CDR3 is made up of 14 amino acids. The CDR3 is CASSLDAGNQPQHF. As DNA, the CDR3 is TGTGCCAGCAGCTTAGACGCAGGCAATCAGCCCCAGCATTTT. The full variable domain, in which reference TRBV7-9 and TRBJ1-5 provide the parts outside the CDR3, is DTGVSQNPRHKITKRGQNVTFRCDPISEHNRLYWYRQTLGQGPEFLTYFQNEAQLEKSRLLSDRFSAERPKGSFSTLEIQRTEQGDSAMYLCASSLDAGNQPQHFGDGTRLSIL.

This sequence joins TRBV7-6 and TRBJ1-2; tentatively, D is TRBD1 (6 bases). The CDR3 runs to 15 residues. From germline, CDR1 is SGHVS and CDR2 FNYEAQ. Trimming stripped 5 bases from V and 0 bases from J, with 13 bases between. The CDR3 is CASSPSGGANYGYTF. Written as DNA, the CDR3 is TGTGCCAGCAGCCCTAGTGGGGGCGCTAACTATGGCTACACCTTC. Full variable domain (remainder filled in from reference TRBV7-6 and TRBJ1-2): GAGVSQSPRYKVTKRGQDVALRCDPISGHVSLYWYRQALGQGPEFLTYFNYEAQQDKSGLPNDRFSAERPEGSISTLTIQRTEQRDSAMYRCASSPSGGANYGYTFGSGTRLTVV.

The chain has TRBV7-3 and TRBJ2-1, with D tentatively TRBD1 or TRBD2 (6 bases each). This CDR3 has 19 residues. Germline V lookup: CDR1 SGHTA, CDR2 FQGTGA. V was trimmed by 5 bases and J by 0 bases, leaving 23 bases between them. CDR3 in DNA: TGTGCCAGCAGCCCCAAGGGGGGAAGGGCGAGGTTCTCCTACAATGAGCAGTTCTTC. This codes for CASSPKGGRARFSYNEQFF.

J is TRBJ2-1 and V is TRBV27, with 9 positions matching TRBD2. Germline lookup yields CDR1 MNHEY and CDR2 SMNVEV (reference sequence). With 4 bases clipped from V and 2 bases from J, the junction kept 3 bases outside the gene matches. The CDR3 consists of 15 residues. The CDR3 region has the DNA TGTGCCAGCAGTTATAGCGGGAGCCCCTACAATGAGCAGTTCTTC. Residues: CASSYSGSPYNEQFF.

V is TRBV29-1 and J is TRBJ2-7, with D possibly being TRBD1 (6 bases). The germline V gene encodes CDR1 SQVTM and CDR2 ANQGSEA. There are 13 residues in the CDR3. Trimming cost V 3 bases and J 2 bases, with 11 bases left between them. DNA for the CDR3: TGCAGCGTTGAGGCAGGGGAAACCTACGAGCAGTACTTC. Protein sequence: CSVEAGETYEQYF.

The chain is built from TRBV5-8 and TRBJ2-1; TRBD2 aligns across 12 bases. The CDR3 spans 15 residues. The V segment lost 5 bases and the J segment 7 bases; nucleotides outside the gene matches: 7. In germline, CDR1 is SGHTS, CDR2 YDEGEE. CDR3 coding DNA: TGTGCCAGCAGGTCGACTAGCGGGAGTTTAAATGAGCAGTTCTTC. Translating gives CASRSTSGSLNEQFF.

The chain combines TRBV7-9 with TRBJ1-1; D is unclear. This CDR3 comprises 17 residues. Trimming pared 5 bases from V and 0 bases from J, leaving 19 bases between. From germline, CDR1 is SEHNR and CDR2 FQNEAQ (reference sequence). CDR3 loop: CASSPPVHGPLNTEAFF. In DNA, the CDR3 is TGTGCCAGCAGCCCCCCGGTTCATGGGCCATTGAACACTGAAGCTTTCTTT.

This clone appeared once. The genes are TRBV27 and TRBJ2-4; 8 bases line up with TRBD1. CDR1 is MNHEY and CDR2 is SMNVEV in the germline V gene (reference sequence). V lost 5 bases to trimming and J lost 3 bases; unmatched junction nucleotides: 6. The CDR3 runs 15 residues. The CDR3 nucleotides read TGTGCCAGCAGTCGAGCCGGGACAGGCAAAAACATTCAGTACTTC. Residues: CASSRAGTGKNIQYF.

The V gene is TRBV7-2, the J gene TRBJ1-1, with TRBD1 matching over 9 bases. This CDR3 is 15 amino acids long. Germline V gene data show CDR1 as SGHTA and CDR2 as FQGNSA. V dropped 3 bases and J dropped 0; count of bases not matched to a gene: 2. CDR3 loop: CASSFGTGMNTEAFF. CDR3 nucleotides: TGTGCCAGCAGCTTCGGGACAGGGATGAACACTGAAGCTTTCTTT.

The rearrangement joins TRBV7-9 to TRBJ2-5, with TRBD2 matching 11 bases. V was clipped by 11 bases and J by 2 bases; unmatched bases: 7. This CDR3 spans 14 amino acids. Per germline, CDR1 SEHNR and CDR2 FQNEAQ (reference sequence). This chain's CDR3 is CAAGTSGSQETQYF. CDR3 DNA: TGTGCCGCGGGGACTAGCGGTTCTCAAGAGACCCAGTACTTC.

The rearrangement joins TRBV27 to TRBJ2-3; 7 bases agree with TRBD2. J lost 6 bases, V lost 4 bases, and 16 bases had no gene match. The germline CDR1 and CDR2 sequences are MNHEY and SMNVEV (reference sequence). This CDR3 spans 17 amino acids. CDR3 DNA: TGTGCCAGCAGTTCCTCAAGAGTAGCGGGCATCAGGGATACGCAGTATTTT. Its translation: CASSSSRVAGIRDTQYF.

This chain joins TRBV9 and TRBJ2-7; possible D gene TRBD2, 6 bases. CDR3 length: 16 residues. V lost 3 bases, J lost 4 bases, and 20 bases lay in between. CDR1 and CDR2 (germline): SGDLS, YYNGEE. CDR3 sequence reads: CASSARAGGDPYEQYF. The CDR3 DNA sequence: TGTGCCAGCAGCGCCAGGGCCGGCGGGGACCCTTACGAGCAGTACTTC.

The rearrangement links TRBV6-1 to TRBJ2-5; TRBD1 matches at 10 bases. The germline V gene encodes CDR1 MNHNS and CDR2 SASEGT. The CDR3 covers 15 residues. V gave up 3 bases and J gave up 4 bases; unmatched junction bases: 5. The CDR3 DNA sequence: TGTGCCAGCAGTGAGGGACAGGGGTTTGTAGAGACCCAGTACTTC. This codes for CASSEGQGFVETQYF.

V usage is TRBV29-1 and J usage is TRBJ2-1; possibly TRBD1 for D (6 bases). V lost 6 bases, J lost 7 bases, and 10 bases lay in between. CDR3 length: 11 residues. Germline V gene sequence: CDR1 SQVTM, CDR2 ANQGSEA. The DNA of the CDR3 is TGCAGCGTGCACGACAGGAATGAGCAGTTCTTC. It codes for CSVHDRNEQFF.

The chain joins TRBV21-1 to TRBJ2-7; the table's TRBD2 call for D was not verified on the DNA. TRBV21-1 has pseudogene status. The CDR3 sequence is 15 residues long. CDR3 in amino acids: CASTKRNPSQYEQYF. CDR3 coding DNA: TGTGCCAGCACCAAGCGGAACCCGAGCCAATACGAGCAGTACTTC.

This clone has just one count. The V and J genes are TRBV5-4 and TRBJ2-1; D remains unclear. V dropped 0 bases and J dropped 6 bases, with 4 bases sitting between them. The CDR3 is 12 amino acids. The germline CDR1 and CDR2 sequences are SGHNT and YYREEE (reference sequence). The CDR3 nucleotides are TGTGCCAGCAGCTTGGACATCAATGAGCAGTTCTTC. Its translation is CASSLDINEQFF.

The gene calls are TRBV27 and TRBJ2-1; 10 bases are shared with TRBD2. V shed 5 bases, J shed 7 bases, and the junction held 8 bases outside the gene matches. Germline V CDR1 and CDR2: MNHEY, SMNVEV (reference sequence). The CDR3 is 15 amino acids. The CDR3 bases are TGTGCCAGCAGTCTAGCGGGAGCACTAGGGAATGAGCAGTTCTTC. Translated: CASSLAGALGNEQFF.

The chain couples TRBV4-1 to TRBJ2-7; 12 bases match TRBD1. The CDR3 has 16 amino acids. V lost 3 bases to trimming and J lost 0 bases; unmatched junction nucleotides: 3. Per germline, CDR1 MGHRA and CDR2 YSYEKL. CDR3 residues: CASSQGQGAGSYEQYF. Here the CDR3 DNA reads TGCGCCAGCAGCCAGGGACAGGGGGCGGGCTCCTACGAGCAGTACTTC.

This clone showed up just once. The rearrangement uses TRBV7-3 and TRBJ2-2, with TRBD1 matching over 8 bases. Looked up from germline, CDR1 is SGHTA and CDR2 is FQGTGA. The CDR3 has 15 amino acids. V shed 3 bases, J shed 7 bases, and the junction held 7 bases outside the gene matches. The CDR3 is CASSLAGGAGGELFF. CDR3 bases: TGTGCCAGCAGCTTGGCAGGGGGCGCGGGCGGGGAGCTGTTTTTT.

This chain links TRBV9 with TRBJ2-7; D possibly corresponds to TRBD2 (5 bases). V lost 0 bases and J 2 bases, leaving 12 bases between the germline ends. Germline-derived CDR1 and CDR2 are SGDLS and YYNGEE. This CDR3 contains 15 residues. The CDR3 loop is CASSVEGEGAYEQYF. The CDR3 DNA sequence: TGTGCCAGCAGCGTAGAGGGCGAGGGAGCCTACGAGCAGTACTTC.

The CDR3 loop is CASSQVRWRGPPNGYTF. The DNA of the CDR3 is TGTGCCAGCAGCCAAGTTCGATGGAGGGGCCCCCCCAATGGCTACACCTTC. The gene calls are TRBV14 and TRBJ1-2; a possible D gene is TRBD1 (5 bases). Looked up from germline, CDR1 is SGHDN and CDR2 is FVKESK. The CDR3 runs to 17 residues. V gave up 1 base and J gave up 6 bases, with 21 bases separating them.